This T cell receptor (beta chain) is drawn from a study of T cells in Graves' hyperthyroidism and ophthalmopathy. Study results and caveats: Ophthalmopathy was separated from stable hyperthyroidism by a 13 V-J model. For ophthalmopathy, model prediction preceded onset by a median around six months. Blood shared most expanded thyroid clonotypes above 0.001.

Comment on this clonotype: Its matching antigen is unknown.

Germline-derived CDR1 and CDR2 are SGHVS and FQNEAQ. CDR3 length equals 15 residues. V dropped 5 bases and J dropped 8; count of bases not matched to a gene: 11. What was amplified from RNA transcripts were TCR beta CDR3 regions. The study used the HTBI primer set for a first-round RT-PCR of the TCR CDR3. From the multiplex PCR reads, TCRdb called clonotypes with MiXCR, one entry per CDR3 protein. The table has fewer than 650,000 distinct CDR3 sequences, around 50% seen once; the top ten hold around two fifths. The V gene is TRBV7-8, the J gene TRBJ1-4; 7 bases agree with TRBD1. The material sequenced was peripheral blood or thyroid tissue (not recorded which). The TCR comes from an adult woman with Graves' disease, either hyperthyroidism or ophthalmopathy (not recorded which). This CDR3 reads CASSIGQAYEEKLFF. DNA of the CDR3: TGTGCCAGCAGCATCGGACAGGCGTACGAGGAAAAACTGTTTTTT.